This T cell receptor (beta chain) was observed in a study of cytomegalovirus exposure and HLA in healthy donors. 60 Vbeta and 13 Jbeta primers were used in PCR. Sequencing was performed with immunoSEQ multiplex PCR; in TCRdb, only in-frame clones are kept and a portion is missing. The table for this sample gives some 110,000 clones. Germline loops: CDR1 SGHDT, CDR2 YYEEEE. V was cut by 4 bases and J by 6 bases, with 10 bases left in between. This CDR3 is built from 12 residues. As concerns this clone: Its specificity is unknown.

Broader study findings: Researchers counted about 150 TCR beta chains as cytomegalovirus-associated. Accounts indicate the classifier identified cytomegalovirus status with strong specificity and sensitivity. Earlier results showed most TCR beta V segments being productive about 87% or about 30% of the time.

The TCR comes from a man aged 25 to 45 in good health and CMV-seronegative. Sequenced input: PBMCs. The gene calls are TRBV5-6 and TRBJ1-1; D remains ambiguous. CDR3 DNA sequence: TGTGCCAGCAGCCTGACAAGAGCTGAAGCTTTCTTT. It encodes CASSLTRAEAFF.